The 13 T cell receptor beta chains given below trace back to one sample, sequenced in a study of tumor and adjacent non-tumor tissue in lung cancer. Three rounds of nested PCR, following a modified ARM-PCR protocol, produced the TCRbeta library. TCRdb processed the multiplex PCR reads anew with MiXCR; each CDR3 protein has one entry. Of about 200,000 distinct CDR3 sequences in the sample, 70% to 75% are singletons; the top ten hold under 30%. The template was RNA from unsorted bulk tissue. Sequencing used lung tumor tissue. The receptors shown here come from a man aged 55 to 70 with non-small cell lung cancer.

With regard to this clonotype: Just one base apart from a much larger clone, this may be a read error. V is TRBV20-1 and J is TRBJ1-5; the match to TRBD1 covers 8 bases. The CDR3 loop spans 17 amino acids. Germline V lookup: CDR1 DFQATT, CDR2 SNEGSKA (reference sequence). The CDR3 sequence: CSARPGDRLRSNQPHHF. In DNA form, the CDR3 reads TGCAGTGCTAGACCGGGGGACAGGTTACGGAGCAATCAGCCCCACCATTTT.

This clonotype occurred once. The chain joins TRBV5-4 to TRBJ1-1; TRBD1 might be the D (6 bases). V lost 6 bases and J 5 bases, leaving 17 bases between the germline ends. CDR1 and CDR2 (germline): SGHNT, YYREEE (reference sequence). The CDR3 extends over 14 amino acids. The CDR3 loop is CASIFPDRRTEAFF. DNA for the CDR3: TGTGCCAGCATCTTCCCAGACAGGAGGACTGAAGCTTTCTTT. Complete variable domain (other parts from reference TRBV5-4 and TRBJ1-1): ETGVTQSPTHLIKTRGQQVTLRCSSQSGHNTVSWYQQALGQGPQFIFQYYREEENGRGNFPPRFSGLQFPNYSSELNVNALELDDSALYLCASIFPDRRTEAFFGQGTRLTVV.

The chain joins TRBV20-1 to TRBJ1-6; D not certain. V was shortened by 6 bases and J by 6 bases, with 12 bases between the two germline ends. Germline V CDR1 and CDR2: DFQATT, SNEGSKA (reference sequence). The CDR3 contains 13 residues. The CDR3 here is CSAPKGGNSPLHF. In DNA form, the CDR3 reads TGCAGTGCACCGAAAGGCGGTAATTCACCCCTCCACTTT.

Comments on this clonotype: The junction does not match germline at one end; this may be a read error. The chain combines TRBV11-1 with TRBJ2-3; no definite D call. This CDR3 has 13 amino acids. The germline V gene has CDR1 SGHAT and CDR2 FQDESV (reference sequence). In DNA, the CDR3 is TGTGCCAGCAGCCTTAAGAGCACAGATACGCAGTATTTC. Amino acids: CASSLKSTDTQYF.

Comments on this clonotype: At one end the junction does not follow the germline gene, possibly because of a read error. This rearrangement joins TRBV5-8 to TRBJ2-1; D is undetermined. The CDR3 totals 13 residues. CDR1 and CDR2 (germline): SGHTS, YDEGEE. The CDR3 loop is CACSLAPYNEQFF. The DNA for the CDR3 is TGTGCCTGCAGCTTGGCACCCTACAATGAGCAGTTCTTC.

As to this clonotype: Because the CDR3 is missing its conserved closing phenylalanine or tryptophan, this is likely a read error. This rearrangement joins TRBV29-1 to TRBJ1-1; 11 bases map to TRBD1. The V segment lost 3 bases and the J segment 5 bases; nucleotides outside the gene matches: 8. The CDR3 covers 15 residues. Per germline, CDR1 SQVTM and CDR2 ANQGSEA. The CDR3 is CSVEGQGVKGTEAFY. In DNA, the CDR3 is TGCAGCGTTGAGGGACAGGGGGTAAAGGGAACTGAAGCTTTCTAT.

V gene TRBV11-2 combines with J gene TRBJ2-1, with 14 bases matching TRBD2. Germline V gene lookup returns CDR1 SGHAT and CDR2 FQNNGV. V lost 3 bases and J lost 12; bases outside the gene matches: 10. The CDR3 length is 16 residues. The CDR3 is CASSFRGLAGVGGQFF. For the CDR3, the DNA is TGTGCCAGCAGCTTCAGGGGACTAGCGGGAGTTGGGGGGCAGTTCTTC. Looking up the rest from reference TRBV11-2 and TRBJ2-1 gives the full variable domain: EAGVAQSPRYKIIEKRQSVAFWCNPISGHATLYWYQQILGQGPKLLIQFQNNGVVDDSQLPKDRFSAERLKGVDSTLKIQPAKLEDSAVYLCASSFRGLAGVGGQFFGPGTRLTVL.

Note on this clonotype: This may be a read error: a much more frequent sequence differs by one nucleotide. The V gene is TRBV5-4, the J gene TRBJ2-7; 12 nucleotides line up with TRBD1. The length of the CDR3 is 15 residues. Germline V gene data show CDR1 as SGHNT and CDR2 as YYREEE (reference sequence). CDR3 coding DNA: TGTGCCAGCAGCTTCGGGACAGGGGGCGCCTACGAGCAGGACTTC. It is translated as CASSFGTGGAYEQDF.

The chain has TRBV6-5 and TRBJ2-1, with 9 bases lining up with TRBD2. Losses at the gene ends were 6 bases for V and 0 bases for J; bases not matched to a gene: 3. The CDR3 runs 15 residues. Germline V CDR1 and CDR2: MNHEY, SVGAGI. In nucleotides, the CDR3 is TGTGCCAGCAGGCTAGCGGGAAGCTCCTACAATGAGCAGTTCTTC. Translation: CASRLAGSSYNEQFF.

Notes on this clonotype: It may be a read error: a sequence one base away is much more abundant. The chain is built from TRBV20-1 and TRBJ1-6; D unresolved. The ends were cut back, 0 bases at V and 4 bases at J, with 13 bases in the middle. Per germline, CDR1 DFQATT and CDR2 SNEGSKA (reference sequence). The CDR3 totals 16 residues. CDR3 protein: CSAREVRATYNSPLHF. CDR3 DNA: TGCAGTGCTAGAGAGGTCCGAGCGACTTATAATTCACCCCTCCACTTT.

To note about this clonotype: The CDR3 does not close with the conserved phenylalanine or tryptophan, likely indicating a read error. This chain links TRBV11-2 with TRBJ2-3; D is uncertain. The V gene's germline CDR1 is SGHAT and CDR2 FQNNGV. This CDR3 spans 13 amino acids. CDR3 DNA sequence: TGTGTCAGCAGCCGAGGCGGACCAGATACGCAGTATATT. Translated, it gives CVSSRGGPDTQYI.

A note on this clonotype: Given a much more abundant clone one base away, this may be a read error. The chain links TRBV12-3 or TRBV12-4 to TRBJ2-7; either TRBD1 or TRBD2 may fit D (7 bases each). CDR3 length equals 13 residues. The CDR3 coding sequence is TGTGTCAGCAGTTTCAGGGGGGGTTACGAGCAGTACTTC. Its protein is CVSSFRGGYEQYF.

The chain combines TRBV20-1 with TRBJ1-1; unclear D gene. Germline lookup yields CDR1 DFQATT and CDR2 SNEGSKA (reference sequence). The CDR3 loop spans 14 amino acids. The CDR3 loop reads CSSLAASLGTEAFF. As DNA, the CDR3 is TGCAGCTCCTTAGCGGCGTCGCTGGGCACTGAAGCTTTCTTT.